This T cell receptor beta chain comes out of a study of post-analysis software for immune sequencing data. Study-wide findings and caveats: Controls had lower frequencies than patients of roughly five TRBV segments, which included TRBV5-6, TRBV5-1 and TRBV20-1.

With regard to this clonotype: The antigen is unknown.

Unique-molecular-identifier-tagged TCR beta cDNA libraries were used. TCRdb processed the PCR reads anew with MiXCR; each CDR3 protein has one entry. This table holds 400,000 to 500,000 distinct CDR3 sequences, roughly 38% found once. J was trimmed by 1 base and V by 0 bases; bases with no gene match: 7. Germline values: CDR1 DFQATT, CDR2 SNEGSKA (reference sequence). This CDR3 has 16 residues. The sequencing input was blood. V and J are TRBV20-1 and TRBJ2-5, with 8 bases fitting TRBD2. This clonotype was sampled from a girl aged 2 to 9 with multiple sclerosis. As DNA, the CDR3 is TGCAGTGCTAGAGACGTAACTAGCGGATCCCAAGAGACCCAGTACTTC. The encoded protein is CSARDVTSGSQETQYF.